The clone carrying this T cell receptor (beta chain) has more than one count but fewer than ten. In the authors' methods: Reference gene primer amplification in the assay estimated nucleated cell counts. Repertoires were generated with immunoSEQ multiplex PCR, while TCRdb's copy carries only in-frame clones and drops some. V, J and clone size reflect that table, while D and trimming were determined from the DNA. The sample consists of about 170,000 clones, less than 85% of them appearing once. This specimen comes from a study of blood T cell repertoires in COVID-19. Study overall: The United States, Italy and Spain supplied acute and convalescent COVID-19 samples. Sample material is recorded as cDNA or gDNA derived from T cells, B-cell-depleted T cells, or PBMCs.

Trimming left V 3 bases short and J 5 bases short, with 11 bases between. This CDR3 has 13 amino acids. Germline V gives CDR1 MDHEN, CDR2 SYDVKM. The gene calls are TRBV28 and TRBJ2-7; D might be TRBD1 (5 bases). The TCR sequence derives from a woman of 80 years or more with active or convalescent COVID-19. The sample taken for sequencing was peripheral blood. The CDR3 is CASSFGSGNEQYF. The CDR3 nucleotides read TGTGCCAGCAGTTTTGGTTCAGGGAACGAGCAGTACTTC.